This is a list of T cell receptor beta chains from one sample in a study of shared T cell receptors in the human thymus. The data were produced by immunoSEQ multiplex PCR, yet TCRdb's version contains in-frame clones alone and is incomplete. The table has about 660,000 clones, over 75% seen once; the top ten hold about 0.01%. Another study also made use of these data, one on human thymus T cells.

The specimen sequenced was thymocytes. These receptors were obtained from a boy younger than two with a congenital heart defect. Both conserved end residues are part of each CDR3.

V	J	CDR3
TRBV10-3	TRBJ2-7	CASGDSYEQYF
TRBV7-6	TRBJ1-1	CASSHTVNTEAFF
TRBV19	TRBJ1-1	CASTQQGRLTEAFF
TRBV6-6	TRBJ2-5	CASRYTGTSCRETQYF
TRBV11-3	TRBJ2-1	CASSLAAQYHNEQFF
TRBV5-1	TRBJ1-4	CASSLETGRLFF
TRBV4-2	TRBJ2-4	CASGEGLVSSAARDIQYF
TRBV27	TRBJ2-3	CASVPKRGTDTQYF
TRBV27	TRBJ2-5	CASAASGRGKTQYF
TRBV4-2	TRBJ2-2	CASSQERSGAGGPGELFF
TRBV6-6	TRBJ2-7	CASKMKSGSSYEQYF
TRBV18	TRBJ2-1	CASSPAGSRGNEQFF
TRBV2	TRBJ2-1	CASSEKGARSYNEQFF
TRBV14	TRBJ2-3	CASSHRDRGRDTQYF
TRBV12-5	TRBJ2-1	CASGFRPGRRDSYSYNEQFF
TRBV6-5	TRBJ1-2	CASSYRIQASLYGYTF
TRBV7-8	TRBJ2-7	CASSFRRDSHYEQYF
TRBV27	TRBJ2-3	CASSLLASTDTQYF
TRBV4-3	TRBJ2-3	CASSQDPGTSGDTQYF
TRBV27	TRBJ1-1	CASSSTGAGDTEAFF
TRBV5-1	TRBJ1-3	CASSLAVTGLNTIYF
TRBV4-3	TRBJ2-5	CASSRLAGPGETQYF